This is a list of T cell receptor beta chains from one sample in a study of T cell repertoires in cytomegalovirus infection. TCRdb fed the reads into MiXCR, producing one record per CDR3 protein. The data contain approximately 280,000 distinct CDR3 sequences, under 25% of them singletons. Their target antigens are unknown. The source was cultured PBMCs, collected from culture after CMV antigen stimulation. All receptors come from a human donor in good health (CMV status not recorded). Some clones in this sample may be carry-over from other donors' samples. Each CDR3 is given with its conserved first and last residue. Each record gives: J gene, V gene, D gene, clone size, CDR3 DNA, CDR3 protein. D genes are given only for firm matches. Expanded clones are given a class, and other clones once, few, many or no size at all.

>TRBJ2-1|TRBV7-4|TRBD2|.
TGTGCCAGCAGCGGCAGCGGAGCTAGCGGAAGCTCCTACAATGAGCAGTTCTTC
CASSGSGASGSSYNEQFF
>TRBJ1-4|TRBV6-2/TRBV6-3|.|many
TGTGCCAGCAGACTGACCTCGGATGAAAAACTGTTTTTT
CASRLTSDEKLFF
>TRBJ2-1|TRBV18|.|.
TGTGCCAGCTCCCGTACAGGCGGCAATGAGCAGTTCTTC
CASSRTGGNEQFF
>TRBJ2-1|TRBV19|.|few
TGTGCCAGTAGTATAGCAAGTAGCGGATATTACAATGAGCAGTTCTTC
CASSIASSGYYNEQFF
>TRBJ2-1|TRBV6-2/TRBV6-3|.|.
TGTGCCAGCAGTGACGTTAGACGGATTGAGCAGTTCTTC
CASSDVRRIEQFF
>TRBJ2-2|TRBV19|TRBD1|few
TGTGCCAGTAGTGAGGGGACAGAGAACACCGGGGAGCTGTTTTTT
CASSEGTENTGELFF
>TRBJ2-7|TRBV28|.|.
TGTGCCAGCAGCCCCGGGACACACTCAACTCTTTCCTACGAGCAGTACTTC
CASSPGTHSTLSYEQYF
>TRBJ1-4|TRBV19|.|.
TGTGCCAGTATCCCTGGAGGGGCCACTAATGAAAAACTGTTTTTT
CASIPGGATNEKLFF
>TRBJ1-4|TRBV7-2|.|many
TGTGCCAGCAGCCCCCGTGCGGGTAATGAAAAACTGTTTTTT
CASSPRAGNEKLFF
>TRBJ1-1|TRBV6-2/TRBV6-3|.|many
TGTGCCAGCAGGAGACAGAACACTGAAGCTTTCTTT
CASRRQNTEAFF
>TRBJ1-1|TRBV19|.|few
TGTGCCAGTAGGCCGACAGGGAACACTGAAGCTTTCTTT
CASRPTGNTEAFF
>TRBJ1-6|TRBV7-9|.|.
TGTGCCAGCAGCTTAGCACAGGGTAATTCACCCCTCCACTTT
CASSLAQGNSPLHF
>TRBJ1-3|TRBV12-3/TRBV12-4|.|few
TGTGCCAGCAGTTTCCCGGGGCAGGGGTCTGGAAACACCATATATTTT
CASSFPGQGSGNTIYF
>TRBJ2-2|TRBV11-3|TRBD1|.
TGTGCCAGCAGCCCAGGACAGGGGGCGGAATTGGCTGGGGAGCTGTTTTTT
CASSPGQGAELAGELFF
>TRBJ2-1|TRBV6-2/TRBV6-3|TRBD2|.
TGTGCCAGCAGATGGGTCGGACTAGACTACAATGAGCAGTTCTTC
CASRWVGLDYNEQFF
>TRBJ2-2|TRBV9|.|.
TGTGCCAGCAGCGTCGGCGGGGTATCCACCGGGGAGCTGTTTTTT
CASSVGGVSTGELFF
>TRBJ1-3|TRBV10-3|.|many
TGTGCCATCAGGGGGACCGAAGACACCATATATTTT
CAIRGTEDTIYF
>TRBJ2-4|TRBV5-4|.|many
TGTGCCAGCAGTAAACAGGACAAAAACATTCAGTACTTC
CASSKQDKNIQYF
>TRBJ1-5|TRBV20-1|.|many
TGCAGTGCTAGAGATTGGGCAGGGATGGGGAGCAATCAGCCCCAGCATTTT
CSARDWAGMGSNQPQHF
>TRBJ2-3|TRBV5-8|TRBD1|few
TGTGCCAGCAGCTTGGTAGGGGGCGCGTTGTCAGATACGCAGTATTTT
CASSLVGGALSDTQYF
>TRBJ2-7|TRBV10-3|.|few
TGTGCCATCAGTGTTAAGGCCGCCCTCGAATCCTACGAGCAGTACTTC
CAISVKAALESYEQYF
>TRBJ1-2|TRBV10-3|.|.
TGTGCCATCAGTGAGTCTGGCCAAGGGAGCGGCTACACCTTC
CAISESGQGSGYTF
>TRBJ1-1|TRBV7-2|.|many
TGTGCCAGCAGCTTATGGGGGGGTCGCGCTTTCTTT
CASSLWGGRAFF
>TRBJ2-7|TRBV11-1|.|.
TGTGCCAGCAGCTTGTGGACGACCTACGAGCAGTACTTC
CASSLWTTYEQYF
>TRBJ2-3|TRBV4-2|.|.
TGTGCCAGCAGCCAAGAGGGTAGCATAGATACGCAGTATTTT
CASSQEGSIDTQYF
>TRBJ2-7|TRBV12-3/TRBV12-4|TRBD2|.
TGTGCCAGCAGTTCCTGGACTAGCGGGAGCGTGCAGTACTTC
CASSSWTSGSVQYF
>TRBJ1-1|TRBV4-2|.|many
TGTGCCAGCACCACTGGGGGGGGCGGAGGGTACCCTGAAGCTTTCTTT
CASTTGGGGGYPEAFF
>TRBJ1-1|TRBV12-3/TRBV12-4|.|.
TGTGCCAGCAGTCCGTACGGAGGGCACGGTCGTACTGAAGCTTTCTTT
CASSPYGGHGRTEAFF
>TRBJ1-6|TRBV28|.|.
TGTGCCAGCAGCACCCGAGGGAGGAGCTCCTATAATTCACCCCTCCACTTT
CASSTRGRSSYNSPLHF
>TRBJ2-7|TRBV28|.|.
TGTGCCAGCTCCGGTAGGCCCCCCTACGAGCAGTACTTC
CASSGRPPYEQYF
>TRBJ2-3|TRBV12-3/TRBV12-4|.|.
TGTGCCAGCAGTTTTGGGACAAGACCCACAGATACGCAGTATTTT
CASSFGTRPTDTQYF
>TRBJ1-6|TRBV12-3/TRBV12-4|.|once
TGTGCCAGCACCCGTTGGGGGGCCGGGGATTCACCCCTCCACTTT
CASTRWGAGDSPLHF
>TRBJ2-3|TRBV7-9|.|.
TGTGCCAGCAGCTTAGAAAGCGGCCTGCGCTGGAATTTT
CASSLESGLRWNF
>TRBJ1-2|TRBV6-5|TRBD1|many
TGTGCCAGCAAGGTTCAGGGGGCGCTCAGTCATGGCTACACCTTC
CASKVQGALSHGYTF
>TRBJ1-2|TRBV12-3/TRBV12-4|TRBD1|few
TGTGCCAGCAGTCTTGGACAGGAGACCTATGGCTACACCTTC
CASSLGQETYGYTF
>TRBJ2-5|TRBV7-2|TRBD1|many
TGTGCCAGCAGCGAGGGGACAGGCCAAGAGACCCAGTACTTC
CASSEGTGQETQYF
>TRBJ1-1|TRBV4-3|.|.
TGCGCCAGCAGCCAAGACCCCGGGGCCGGGGGTCGTGCGGAAGCTTTCTTT
CASSQDPGAGGRAEAFF
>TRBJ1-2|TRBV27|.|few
TGTGCCAGCAGTTTATCCGTTTTTACCGGGCCGAGTTATGGCTACACCTTC
CASSLSVFTGPSYGYTF
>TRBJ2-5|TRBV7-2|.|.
TGTGCCAGCAGCTTAATGGGCCGATGGGACTTC
CASSLMGRWDF
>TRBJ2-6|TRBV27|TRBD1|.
TGTGCCAGCAGTCGTAGGTCCGGGACAGGGGACTCTGGGGCCAACGTCCTGACTTTC
CASSRRSGTGDSGANVLTF
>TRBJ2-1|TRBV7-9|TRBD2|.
TGTGCCAGCAGCTTAGCCTCCTCCACTCTAGCGGGAGTGGACAATGAGCAGTTCTTC
CASSLASSTLAGVDNEQFF
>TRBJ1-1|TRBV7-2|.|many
TGTGCCAGCAGCTTAGAAGGAGGGTATGACACTGAAGCTTTCTTT
CASSLEGGYDTEAFF
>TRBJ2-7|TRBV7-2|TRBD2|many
TGTGCCAGCAGCTCCCGGACTAGCTCCTACGAGCAGTACTTC
CASSSRTSSYEQYF
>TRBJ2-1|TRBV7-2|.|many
TGTGCCAGCAGCTTAGTAGGGGTGGGAAATGAGCAGTTCTTC
CASSLVGVGNEQFF
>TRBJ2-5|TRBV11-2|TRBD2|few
TGTGCCAGCAGCTCCCCGGGACTAGCGATCGAGACCCAGTACTTC
CASSSPGLAIETQYF
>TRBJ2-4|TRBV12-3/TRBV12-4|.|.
TGTGCCAGCAGTGGCGGAGAGGGACCCCAAAACATTCAGTACTTC
CASSGGEGPQNIQYF
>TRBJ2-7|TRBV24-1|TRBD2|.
TGTGCCACCAGTGAACTTAGCGGGAGGCGGTCCTACGAGCAGTACTTC
CATSELSGRRSYEQYF
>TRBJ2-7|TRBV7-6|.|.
TGTGCCAGCAGAGATCTTTCAGGGCCCTCCTACGAGCAGTACTTC
CASRDLSGPSYEQYF
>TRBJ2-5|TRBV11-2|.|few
TGTGCCAGCAGCTCGCCCCCAGGGTTCCCACAAGAGACCCAGTACTTC
CASSSPPGFPQETQYF
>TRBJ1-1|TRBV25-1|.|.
TGTGCCAGCAGTGAATTTGGAGCGAACACTGAAGCTTTCTTT
CASSEFGANTEAFF
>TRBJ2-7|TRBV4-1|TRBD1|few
TGCGCCAGCAGCCAAATGCCGGGACAGGATTACGAGCAGTACTTC
CASSQMPGQDYEQYF
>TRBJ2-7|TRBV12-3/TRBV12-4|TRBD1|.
TGTGCCAGCAAAGGGACAGGGATCTACGAGTGGTACTTC
CASKGTGIYEWYF
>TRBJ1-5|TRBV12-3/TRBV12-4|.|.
TGTGCCAGCAGCGCCAGGGTCGGTCAACAGCCCCAGCATTTT
CASSARVGQQPQHF
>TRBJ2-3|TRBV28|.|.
TGTGCCAGCAGTGATTTCACAGGGCCAGATACGCAGTATTTT
CASSDFTGPDTQYF
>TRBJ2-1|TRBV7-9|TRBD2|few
TGTGCCAGCAGCCCCCCTACTTCTAGCGGGAGGCAGAGCTCCTACAATGAGCAGTTCTTC
CASSPPTSSGRQSSYNEQFF
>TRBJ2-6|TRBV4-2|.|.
TGTGCCAGCAGCCAAGTTCGGTCTGGGGCCAACGTCCTGACTTTC
CASSQVRSGANVLTF
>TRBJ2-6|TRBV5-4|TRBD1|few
TGTGCCAGCAGCTCGCCGGACAGGGGCTCTGAGGCCAACGTCCTGACTTTC
CASSSPDRGSEANVLTF
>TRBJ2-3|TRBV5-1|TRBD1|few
TGCGCCAGCAGCTTACAGACAGGGTACACAGATACGCAGTATTTT
CASSLQTGYTDTQYF
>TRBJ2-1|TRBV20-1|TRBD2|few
TGCAGTGCTAGAGATTTAGCGGGGGTGCTGGTCAATGAGCAGTTCTTC
CSARDLAGVLVNEQFF